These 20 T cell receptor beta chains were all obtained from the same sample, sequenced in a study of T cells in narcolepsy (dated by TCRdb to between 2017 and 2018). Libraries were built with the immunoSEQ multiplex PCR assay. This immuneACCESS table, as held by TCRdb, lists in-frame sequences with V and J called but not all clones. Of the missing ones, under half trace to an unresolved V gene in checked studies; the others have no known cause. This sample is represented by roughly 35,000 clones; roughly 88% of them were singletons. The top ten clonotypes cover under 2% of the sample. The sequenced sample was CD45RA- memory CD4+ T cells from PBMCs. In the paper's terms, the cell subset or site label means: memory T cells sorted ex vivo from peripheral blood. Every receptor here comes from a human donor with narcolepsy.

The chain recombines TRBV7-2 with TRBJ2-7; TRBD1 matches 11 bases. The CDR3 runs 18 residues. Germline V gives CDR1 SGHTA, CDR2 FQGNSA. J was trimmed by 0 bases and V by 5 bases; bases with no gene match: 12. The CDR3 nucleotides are TGTGCCAGCAGCCCCCGGGGTGGAGGGACAGGGGGCTCCTACGAGCAGTACTTC. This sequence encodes CASSPRGGGTGGSYEQYF.

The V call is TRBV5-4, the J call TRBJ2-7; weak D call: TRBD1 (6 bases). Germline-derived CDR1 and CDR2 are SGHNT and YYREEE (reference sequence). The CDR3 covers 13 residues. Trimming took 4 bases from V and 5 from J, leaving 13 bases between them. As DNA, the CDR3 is TGTGCCAGCAGCGGAATTGGACAGAACGAGCAGTACTTC. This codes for CASSGIGQNEQYF.

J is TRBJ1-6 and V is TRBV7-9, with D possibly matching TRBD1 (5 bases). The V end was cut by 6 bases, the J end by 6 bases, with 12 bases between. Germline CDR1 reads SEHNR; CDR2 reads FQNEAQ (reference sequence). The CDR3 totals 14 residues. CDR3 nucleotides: TGTGCCAGCAGTCCCTCCGGGGGTAATTCACCCCTCCACTTT. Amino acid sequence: CASSPSGGNSPLHF.

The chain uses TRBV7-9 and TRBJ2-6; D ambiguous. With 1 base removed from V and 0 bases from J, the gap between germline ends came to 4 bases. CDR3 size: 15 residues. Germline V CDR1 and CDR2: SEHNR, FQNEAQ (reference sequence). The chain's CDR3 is CASSLDASGANVLTF. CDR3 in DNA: TGTGCCAGCAGCTTAGACGCCTCTGGGGCCAACGTCCTGACTTTC.

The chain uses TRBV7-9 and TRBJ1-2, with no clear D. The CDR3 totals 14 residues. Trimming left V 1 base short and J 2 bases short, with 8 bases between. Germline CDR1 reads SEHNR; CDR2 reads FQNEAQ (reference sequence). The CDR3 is CASSLVGQNYGYTF. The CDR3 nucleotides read TGTGCCAGCAGCTTAGTTGGGCAGAACTATGGCTACACCTTC. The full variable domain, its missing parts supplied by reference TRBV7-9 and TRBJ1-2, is DTGVSQNPRHKITKRGQNVTFRCDPISEHNRLYWYRQTLGQGPEFLTYFQNEAQLEKSRLLSDRFSAERPKGSFSTLEIQRTEQGDSAMYLCASSLVGQNYGYTFGSGTRLTVV.

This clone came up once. CDR3 coding DNA: TGCGCCAGCAGCGTCCAGGGGGCTGAAGGCTACACCTTC. Translated: CASSVQGAEGYTF. The rearrangement joins TRBV5-1 to TRBJ1-2, with TRBD1 identical over 8 bases. Germline CDR1 reads SGHRS; CDR2 reads YFSETQ. V was clipped by 4 bases and J by 8 bases; unmatched bases: 7. The CDR3 consists of 13 residues. The variable domain in full, completed from reference TRBV5-1 and TRBJ1-2, reads KAGVTQTPRYLIKTRGQQVTLSCSPISGHRSVSWYQQTPGQGLQFLFEYFSETQRNKGNFPGRFSGRQFSNSRSEMNVSTLELGDSALYLCASSVQGAEGYTFGSGTRLTVV.

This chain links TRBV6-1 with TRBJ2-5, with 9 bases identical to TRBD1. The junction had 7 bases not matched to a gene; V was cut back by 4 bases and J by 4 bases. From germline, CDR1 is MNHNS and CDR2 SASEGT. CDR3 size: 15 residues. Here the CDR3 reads CASSATGTGTETQYF. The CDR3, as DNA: TGTGCCAGCAGTGCCACCGGGACAGGGACAGAGACCCAGTACTTC.

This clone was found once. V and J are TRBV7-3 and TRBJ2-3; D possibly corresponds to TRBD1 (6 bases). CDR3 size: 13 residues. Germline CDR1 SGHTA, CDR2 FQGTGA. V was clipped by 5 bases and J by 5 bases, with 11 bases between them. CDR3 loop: CASSVQGGDTQYF. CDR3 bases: TGTGCCAGCAGCGTACAGGGTGGAGATACGCAGTATTTT.

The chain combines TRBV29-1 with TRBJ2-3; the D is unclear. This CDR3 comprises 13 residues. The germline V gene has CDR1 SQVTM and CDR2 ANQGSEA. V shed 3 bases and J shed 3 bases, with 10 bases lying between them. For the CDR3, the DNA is TGCAGCGTTGAGGCAAGTGGAACAGATACGCAGTATTTT. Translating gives CSVEASGTDTQYF.

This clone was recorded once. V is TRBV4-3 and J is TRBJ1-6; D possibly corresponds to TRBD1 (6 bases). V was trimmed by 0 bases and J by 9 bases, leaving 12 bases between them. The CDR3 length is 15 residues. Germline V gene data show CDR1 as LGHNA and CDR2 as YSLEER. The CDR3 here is CASSQDEGVGSPLHF. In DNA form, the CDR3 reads TGCGCCAGCAGCCAAGATGAGGGGGTCGGTTCACCCCTCCACTTT.

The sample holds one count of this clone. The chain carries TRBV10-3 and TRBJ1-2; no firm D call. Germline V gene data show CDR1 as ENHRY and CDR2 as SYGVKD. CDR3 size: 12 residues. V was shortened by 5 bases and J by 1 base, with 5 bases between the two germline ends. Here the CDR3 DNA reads TGTGCCATCAGTAAAGATAACTATGGCTACACCTTC. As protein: CAISKDNYGYTF.

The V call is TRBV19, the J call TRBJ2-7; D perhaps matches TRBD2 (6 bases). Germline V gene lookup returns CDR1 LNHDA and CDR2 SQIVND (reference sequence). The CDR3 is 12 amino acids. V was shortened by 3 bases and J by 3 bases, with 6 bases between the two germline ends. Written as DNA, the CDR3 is TGTGCCAGTAGTATGGGGGGCTACGAGCAGTACTTC. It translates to CASSMGGYEQYF. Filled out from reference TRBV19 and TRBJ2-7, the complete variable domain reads DGGITQSPKYLFRKEGQNVTLSCEQNLNHDAMYWYRQDPGQGLRLIYYSQIVNDFQKGDIAEGYSVSREKKESFPLTVTSAQKNPTAFYLCASSMGGYEQYFGPGTRLTVT.

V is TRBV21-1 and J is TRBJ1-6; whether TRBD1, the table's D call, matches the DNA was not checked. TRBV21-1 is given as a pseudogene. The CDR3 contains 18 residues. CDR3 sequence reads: CASNWPAPRTGRFSPLHF. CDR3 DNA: TGTGCCAGCAATTGGCCGGCCCCCAGGACAGGTCGATTCTCACCCCTCCACTTT.

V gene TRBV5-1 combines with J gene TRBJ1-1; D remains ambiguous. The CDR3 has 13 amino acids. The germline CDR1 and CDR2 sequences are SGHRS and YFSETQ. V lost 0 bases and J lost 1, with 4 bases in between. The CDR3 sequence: CASSLGENTEAFF. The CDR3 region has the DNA TGCGCCAGCAGCTTGGGAGAGAACACTGAAGCTTTCTTT.

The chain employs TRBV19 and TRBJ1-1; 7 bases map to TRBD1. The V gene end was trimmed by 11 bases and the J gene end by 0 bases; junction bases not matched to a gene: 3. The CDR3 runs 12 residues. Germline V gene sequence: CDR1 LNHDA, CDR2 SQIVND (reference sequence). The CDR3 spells CACGTVNTEAFF. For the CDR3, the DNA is TGTGCCTGCGGGACAGTGAACACTGAAGCTTTCTTT.

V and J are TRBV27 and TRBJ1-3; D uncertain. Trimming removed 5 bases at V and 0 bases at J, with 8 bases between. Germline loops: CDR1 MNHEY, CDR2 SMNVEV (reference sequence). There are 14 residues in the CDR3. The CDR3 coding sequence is TGTGCCAGCAGTCTAGGCCTCTCTGGAAACACCATATATTTT. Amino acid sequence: CASSLGLSGNTIYF.

The CDR3, as DNA: TGTGCCAGCAGCTTAAAGTGGGGTCACACTGAAGCTTTCTTT. This translates into CASSLKWGHTEAFF. The genes are TRBV7-2 and TRBJ1-1, with D unresolved. The ends were cut back, 2 bases at V and 3 bases at J, with 10 bases in the middle. Germline CDR1 and CDR2: SGHTA and FQGNSA. The CDR3 extends over 14 amino acids.

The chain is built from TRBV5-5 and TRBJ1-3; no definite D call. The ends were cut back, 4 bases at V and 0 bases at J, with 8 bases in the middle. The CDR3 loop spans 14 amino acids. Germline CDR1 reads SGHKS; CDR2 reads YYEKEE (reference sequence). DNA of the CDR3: TGTGCCAGCAGCCTATTCAGCTCTGGAAACACCATATATTTT. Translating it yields CASSLFSSGNTIYF.

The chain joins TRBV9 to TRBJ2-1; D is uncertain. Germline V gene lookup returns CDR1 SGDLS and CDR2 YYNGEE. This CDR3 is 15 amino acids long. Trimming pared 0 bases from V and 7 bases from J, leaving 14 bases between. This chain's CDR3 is CASSVAPYPGNEQFF. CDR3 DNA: TGTGCCAGCAGCGTAGCTCCTTATCCGGGTAATGAGCAGTTCTTC.

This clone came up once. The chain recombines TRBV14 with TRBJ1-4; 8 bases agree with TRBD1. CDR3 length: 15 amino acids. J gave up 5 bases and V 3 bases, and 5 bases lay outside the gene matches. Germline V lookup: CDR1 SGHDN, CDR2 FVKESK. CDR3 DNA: TGTGCCAGCAGCCAGGACAGGGCAAGGAATGAAAAACTGTTTTTT. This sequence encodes CASSQDRARNEKLFF.